Sequencing of this T cell receptor beta chain was carried out in a study of CD8+ T cells in alopecia areata. Sequencing used cDNA as its template, made by extracting RNA and reverse transcribing it. Sequencing was performed with immunoSEQ multiplex PCR; in TCRdb, only in-frame clones are kept and a portion is missing. This table holds 95,000 to 120,000 clones, approximately 55% found once. Regarding treatment: oral pan-JAK inhibitor, 5-10 mg twice daily. The CDR3 has 16 amino acids. Looked up from germline, CDR1 is SGHRS and CDR2 is YFSETQ. Trimming pared 0 bases from V and 5 bases from J, leaving 16 bases between. Overall study findings and caveats: Scalp and blood retained many expanded lesional clones during tofacitinib. It was less clear whether patients shared TCRs than it was in mice, possibly because of HLA. Affected lesional scalp, above all in alopecia totalis/universalis, was more clonal than normal scalp.

Of note for this clone: Antigen: not known.

Here the sequenced sample was CD4+ T cells sorted from blood, taken at week 24, from a patient treated with tofacitinib. The source of this sequence is a human donor with alopecia areata. The rearrangement joins TRBV5-1 to TRBJ2-3, with D perhaps TRBD2 (6 bases). For the CDR3, the DNA is TGCGCCAGCAGCTTGGGCCTTAGCGGCCGGTTAGATACGCAGTATTTT. Amino acid sequence: CASSLGLSGRLDTQYF.